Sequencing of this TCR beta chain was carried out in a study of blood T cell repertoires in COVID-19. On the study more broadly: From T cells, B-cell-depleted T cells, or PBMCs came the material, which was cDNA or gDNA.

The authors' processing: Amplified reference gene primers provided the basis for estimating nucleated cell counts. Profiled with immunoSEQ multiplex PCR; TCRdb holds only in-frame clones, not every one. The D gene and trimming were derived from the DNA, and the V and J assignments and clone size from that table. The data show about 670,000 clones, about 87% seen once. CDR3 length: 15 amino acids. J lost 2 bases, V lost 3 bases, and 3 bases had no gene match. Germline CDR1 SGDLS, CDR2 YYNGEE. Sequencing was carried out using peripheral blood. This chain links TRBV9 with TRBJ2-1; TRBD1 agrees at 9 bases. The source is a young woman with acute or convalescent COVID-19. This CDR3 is CASSEGQGPYNEQFF. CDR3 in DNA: TGTGCCAGCAGCGAGGGACAGGGTCCCTACAATGAGCAGTTCTTC.